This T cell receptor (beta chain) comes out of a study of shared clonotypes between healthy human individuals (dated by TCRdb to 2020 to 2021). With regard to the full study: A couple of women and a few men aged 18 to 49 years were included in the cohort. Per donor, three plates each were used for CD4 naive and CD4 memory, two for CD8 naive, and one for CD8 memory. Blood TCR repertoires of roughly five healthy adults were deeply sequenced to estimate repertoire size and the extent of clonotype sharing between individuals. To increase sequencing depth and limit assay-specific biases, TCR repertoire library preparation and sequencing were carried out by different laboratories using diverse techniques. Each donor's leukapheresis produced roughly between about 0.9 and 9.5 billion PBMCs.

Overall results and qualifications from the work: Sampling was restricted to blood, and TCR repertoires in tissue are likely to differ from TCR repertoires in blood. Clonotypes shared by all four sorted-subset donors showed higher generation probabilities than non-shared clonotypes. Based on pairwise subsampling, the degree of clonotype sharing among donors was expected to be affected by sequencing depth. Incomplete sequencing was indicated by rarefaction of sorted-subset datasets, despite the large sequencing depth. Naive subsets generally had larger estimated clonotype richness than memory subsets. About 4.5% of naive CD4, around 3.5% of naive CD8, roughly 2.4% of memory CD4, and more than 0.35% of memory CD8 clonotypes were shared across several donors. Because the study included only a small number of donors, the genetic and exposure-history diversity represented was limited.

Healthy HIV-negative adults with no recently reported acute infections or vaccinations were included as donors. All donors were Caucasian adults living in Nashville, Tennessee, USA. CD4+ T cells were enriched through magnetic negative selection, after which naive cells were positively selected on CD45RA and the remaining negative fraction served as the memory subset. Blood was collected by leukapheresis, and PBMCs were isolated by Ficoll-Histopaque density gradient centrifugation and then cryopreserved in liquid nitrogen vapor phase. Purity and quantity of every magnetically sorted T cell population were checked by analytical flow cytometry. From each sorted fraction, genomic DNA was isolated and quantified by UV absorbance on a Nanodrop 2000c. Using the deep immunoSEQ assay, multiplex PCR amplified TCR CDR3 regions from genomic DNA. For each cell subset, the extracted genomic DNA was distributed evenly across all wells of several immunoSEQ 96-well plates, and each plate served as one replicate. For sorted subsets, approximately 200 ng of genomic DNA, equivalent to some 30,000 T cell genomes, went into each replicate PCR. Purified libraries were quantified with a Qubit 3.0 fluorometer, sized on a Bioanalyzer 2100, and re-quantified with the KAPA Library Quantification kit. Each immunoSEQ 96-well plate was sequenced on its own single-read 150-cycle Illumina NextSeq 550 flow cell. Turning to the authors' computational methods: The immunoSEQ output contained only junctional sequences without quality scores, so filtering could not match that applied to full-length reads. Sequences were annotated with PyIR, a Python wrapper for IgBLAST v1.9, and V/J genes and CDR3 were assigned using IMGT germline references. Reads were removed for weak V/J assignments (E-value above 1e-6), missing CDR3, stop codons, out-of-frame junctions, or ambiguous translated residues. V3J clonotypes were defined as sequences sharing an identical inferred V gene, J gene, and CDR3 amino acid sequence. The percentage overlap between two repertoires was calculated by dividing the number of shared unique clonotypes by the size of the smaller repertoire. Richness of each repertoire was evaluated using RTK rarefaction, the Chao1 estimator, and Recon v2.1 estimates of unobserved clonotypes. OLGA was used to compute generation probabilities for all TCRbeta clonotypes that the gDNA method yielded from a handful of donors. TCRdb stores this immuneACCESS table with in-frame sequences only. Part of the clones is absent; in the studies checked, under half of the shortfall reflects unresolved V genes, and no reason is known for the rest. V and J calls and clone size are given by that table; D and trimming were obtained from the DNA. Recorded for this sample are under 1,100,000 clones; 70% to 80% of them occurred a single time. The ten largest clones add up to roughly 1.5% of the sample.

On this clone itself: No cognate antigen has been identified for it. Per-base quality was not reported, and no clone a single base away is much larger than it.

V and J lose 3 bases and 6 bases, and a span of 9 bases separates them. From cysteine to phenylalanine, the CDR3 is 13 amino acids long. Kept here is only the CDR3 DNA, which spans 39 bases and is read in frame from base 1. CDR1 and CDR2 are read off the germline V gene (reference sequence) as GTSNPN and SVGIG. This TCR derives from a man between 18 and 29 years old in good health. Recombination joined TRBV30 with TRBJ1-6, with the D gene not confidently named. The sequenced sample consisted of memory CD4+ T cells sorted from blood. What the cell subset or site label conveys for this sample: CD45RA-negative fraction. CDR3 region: CAWRAGRNSPLHF. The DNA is TGTGCCTGGAGGGCGGGCCGTAATTCACCCCTCCACTTT. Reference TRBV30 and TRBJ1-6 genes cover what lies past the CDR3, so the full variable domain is SQTIHQWPATLVQPVGSPLSLECTVEGTSNPNLYWYRQAAGRGLQLLFYSVGIGQISSEVPQNLSASRPQDRQFILSSKKLLLSDSGFYLCAWRAGRNSPLHFGNGTRLTVT.